This T cell receptor beta chain appears in the sequencing data of a study of cytomegalovirus exposure and HLA in healthy donors. The study, taken as a whole, reports: A list of around 150 TCR beta chains associated with cytomegalovirus was given. Across donors, sequencing depth was assumed by presence/absence analyses to be roughly uniform.

The PCR was carried out with 60 Vbeta primers and 13 Jbeta primers. Sequenced by immunoSEQ multiplex PCR; TCRdb stores in-frame clones only, minus some. This table holds 150,000 or so clones, 70% to 85% found once. Comments on this clone: No antigen is known for it.

This CDR3 contains 15 residues. Trimming pared 0 bases from V and 4 bases from J, leaving 12 bases between. The germline V gene encodes CDR1 SGHRS and CDR2 YFSETQ. This clonotype was obtained from a woman between 50 and 59 years old in good health and CMV-seropositive. This chain links TRBV5-1 with TRBJ2-3; possible D gene TRBD1, 5 bases. Sequencing was done on a sample of PBMCs. This chain's CDR3 is CASSLEGAQADTQYF. The CDR3 DNA reads as TGCGCCAGCAGCTTGGAAGGGGCACAGGCAGATACGCAGTATTTT.